The rows below give T cell receptor beta chains drawn from one sample of a study of cytomegalovirus exposure and HLA in healthy donors. Repertoires were generated with immunoSEQ multiplex PCR, while TCRdb's copy carries only in-frame clones and drops some. The data show over 75,000 clones, about three quarters seen once. Material for sequencing was PBMCs. The receptors derive from a female donor in good health and CMV-seronegative. CDR3s include the opening cysteine and the closing phenylalanine or tryptophan. A D gene is named only where the DNA matches it firmly. Clone size is stated in some rows and not others, as once, few, many or a class when expanded.

v_gene	j_gene	d_gene	len	abundance	CDR3aa	CDR3nt
TRBV2	TRBJ2-7	TRBD1	15	-	CASSITGGETYEQYF	TGTGCCAGCAGTATAACAGGGGGCGAAACCTACGAGCAGTACTTC
TRBV9	TRBJ1-3	-	15	-	CASSVAPSSGNTIYF	TGTGCCAGCAGCGTAGCCCCCAGCTCTGGAAACACCATATATTTT
TRBV25-1	TRBJ1-2	-	14	-	CASSEAGKDDGYTF	TGTGCCAGCAGTGAAGCCGGGAAGGATGATGGCTACACCTTC
TRBV30	TRBJ2-7	TRBD1	15	-	CAWSRKTGASYEQYF	TGTGCCTGGAGCCGTAAAACAGGGGCCTCCTACGAGCAGTACTTC
TRBV5-1	TRBJ2-7	TRBD2	16	few	CASSPRTSGGSYEQYF	TGCGCCAGCAGCCCCAGGACTAGCGGGGGATCCTACGAGCAGTACTTC
TRBV5-1	TRBJ2-7	-	12	-	CASSLDRYEQYF	TGCGCCAGCAGCTTGGATCGCTACGAGCAGTACTTC
TRBV29-1	TRBJ2-5	-	15	few	CSVEGEAGAGETQYF	TGCAGCGTTGAAGGGGAAGCAGGGGCCGGGGAGACCCAGTACTTC
TRBV5-1	TRBJ2-7	TRBD2	16	-	CASSLAGWAGGSEQYF	TGCGCCAGCAGCTTGGCCGGGTGGGCGGGAGGAAGTGAGCAGTACTTC
TRBV4-2	TRBJ2-1	TRBD1	16	-	CASSQWRDRTYNEQFF	TGTGCCAGCAGCCAATGGCGGGACAGGACTTACAATGAGCAGTTCTTC
TRBV6-6	TRBJ2-3	-	14	few	CASSYKPEPDTQYF	TGTGCCAGCAGTTACAAACCGGAGCCCGATACGCAGTATTTT
TRBV18	TRBJ2-1	TRBD2	18	-	CASSPRTSGGSSYNEQFF	TGTGCCAGCTCACCTCGGACTAGCGGGGGAAGCTCCTACAATGAGCAGTTCTTC
TRBV5-4	TRBJ2-3	TRBD2	14	-	CAAGGGGFTDTQYF	TGTGCAGCGGGCGGCGGGGGGTTCACAGATACGCAGTATTTT
TRBV6-1	TRBJ1-5	-	14	-	CASSDRGRNPNQHF	TGTGCCAGCAGTGACAGGGGCCGCAATCCTAACCAGCATTTT
TRBV7-3	TRBJ2-2	-	14	-	CASSGDSNTGELFF	TGTGCCAGCAGCGGCGACAGTAACACCGGGGAGCTGTTTTTT
TRBV2	TRBJ1-1	-	12	few	CASSVENTEAFF	TGTGCCAGCAGTGTAGAGAACACTGAAGCTTTCTTT
TRBV2	TRBJ1-1	TRBD1	14	-	CASTKDRGNTEAFF	TGTGCCAGCACTAAAGACAGGGGGAACACTGAAGCTTTCTTT
TRBV9	TRBJ2-5	TRBD2	15	-	CASSAPTPGGETQYF	TGTGCCAGCAGCGCCCCAACCCCGGGGGGAGAGACCCAGTACTTC
TRBV5-1	TRBJ2-5	TRBD2	15	-	CASSLVSGEKETQYF	TGCGCCAGCAGCTTGGTTAGCGGGGAAAAAGAGACCCAGTACTTC
TRBV28	TRBJ2-1	-	14	-	CASSLLDKYNEQFF	TGTGCCAGCAGTTTATTGGACAAATACAATGAGCAGTTCTTC
TRBV30	TRBJ2-2	-	13	-	CAWGLINTGELFF	TGTGCCTGGGGACTGATAAACACCGGGGAGCTGTTTTTT
TRBV4-1	TRBJ1-1	TRBD1	13	-	CASRRTGGTEAFF	TGCGCCAGCAGACGGACAGGGGGCACTGAAGCTTTCTTT
TRBV9	TRBJ1-3	-	15	-	CASSVAGFGGNTIYF	TGTGCCAGCAGCGTAGCAGGGTTCGGTGGAAACACCATATATTTT
TRBV28	TRBJ2-3	TRBD2	16	few	CASSSPIAGGIDTQYF	TGTGCCAGCAGTTCTCCGATAGCGGGAGGGATAGATACGCAGTATTTT
TRBV18	TRBJ2-7	-	16	-	CASSLTQGQEGQEQYF	TGTGCCAGCTCCCTAACCCAAGGACAGGAGGGGCAGGAACAGTACTTC
TRBV19	TRBJ1-4	TRBD1	15	few	CASSAHRGTNEKLFF	TGTGCCAGTAGTGCACACAGGGGAACTAATGAAAAACTGTTTTTT
TRBV10-3	TRBJ2-5	TRBD2	15	-	CAISEQTSGTETQYF	TGTGCCATCAGTGAGCAGACTAGCGGCACGGAGACCCAGTACTTC
TRBV6-1	TRBJ1-3	TRBD1	14	-	CASIPGQGTWAIYF	TGTGCCAGCATCCCGGGACAGGGAACTTGGGCCATATATTTT
TRBV4-1	TRBJ2-3	TRBD1	16	-	CASSGRGTGSTDTQYF	TGCGCCAGCAGCGGTAGAGGGACAGGGTCCACAGATACGCAGTATTTT
TRBV6-5	TRBJ2-5	-	13	-	CASRFLDQETQYF	TGTGCCAGCCGGTTTCTAGACCAAGAGACCCAGTACTTC
TRBV25-1	TRBJ2-2	TRBD2	11	-	CASRGAGELFF	TGTGCCAGCCGGGGGGCCGGGGAGCTGTTTTTT
TRBV7-3	TRBJ1-1	TRBD1	14	-	CASSPGTAVAEAFF	TGTGCCAGCAGCCCGGGGACAGCCGTCGCTGAAGCTTTCTTT
TRBV5-1	TRBJ1-3	-	15	-	CASSLDRVYGNTIYF	TGCGCCAGCAGCTTGGACAGGGTTTATGGAAACACCATATATTTT
TRBV6-6	TRBJ1-2	-	13	-	CASSPDGIYGYTF	TGTGCCAGCAGCCCGGACGGGATCTATGGCTACACCTTC
TRBV5-1	TRBJ2-7	-	14	-	CASRVGTSTYEQYF	TGCGCCAGCAGAGTAGGGACAAGTACCTACGAGCAGTACTTC
TRBV2	TRBJ1-1	TRBD1	13	-	CASRRTGETEAFF	TGTGCCAGCAGGAGGACAGGGGAAACTGAAGCTTTCTTT
TRBV5-1	TRBJ2-7	-	13	-	CASSSGPSYEQYF	TGCGCCAGCAGCTCTGGGCCCTCCTACGAGCAGTACTTC
TRBV9	TRBJ2-3	TRBD2	18	-	CASSVEGAGAISTDTQYF	TGTGCCAGCAGCGTAGAAGGAGCGGGGGCCATTAGCACAGATACGCAGTATTTT
TRBV10-3	TRBJ1-5	-	13	-	CAISDEGDQPQHF	TGTGCCATCAGTGACGAGGGGGATCAGCCCCAGCATTTT
TRBV6-6	TRBJ2-5	-	14	-	CASSYSRLQETQYF	TGTGCCAGCAGTTACTCGAGGCTACAAGAGACCCAGTACTTC
TRBV15	TRBJ2-7	TRBD2	16	-	CATSRVVAGGVYEQYF	TGTGCCACCAGCAGAGTCGTGGCGGGAGGGGTATACGAGCAGTACTTC
TRBV28	TRBJ1-2	-	14	-	CASSLGGRIAGYTF	TGTGCCAGCAGTTTAGGGGGGAGGATTGCTGGCTACACCTTC
TRBV5-6	TRBJ2-7	-	13	few	CASSLGQFYEQYF	TGTGCCAGCAGCTTGGGGCAGTTCTACGAGCAGTACTTC
TRBV7-6	TRBJ2-2	-	15	-	CASSLAGVDAGELFF	TGTGCCAGCAGCTTAGCAGGGGTTGACGCCGGGGAGCTGTTTTTT
TRBV11-1	TRBJ1-1	-	12	once	CASSLSGTEAFF	TGTGCCAGCAGCTTATCGGGGACTGAAGCTTTCTTT
TRBV4-3	TRBJ2-3	-	15	-	CASSYRWGLTDTQYF	TGCGCCAGCAGCTATAGGTGGGGACTCACAGATACGCAGTATTTT
TRBV5-4	TRBJ2-2	-	14	few	CASSLDSYTGELFF	TGTGCCAGCAGCTTGGACAGCTACACCGGGGAGCTGTTTTTT
TRBV19	TRBJ2-3	-	14	-	CASSTIGSTDTQYF	TGTGCCAGTAGTACTATCGGGAGCACAGATACGCAGTATTTT
TRBV9	TRBJ2-3	-	17	-	CASSVEGGRGSTDTQYF	TGTGCCAGCAGCGTAGAGGGTGGCCGGGGGAGCACAGATACGCAGTATTTT
TRBV5-4	TRBJ2-5	TRBD2	13	-	CASSLAGGETQYF	TGTGCCAGCAGCTTGGCGGGAGGAGAGACCCAGTACTTC
TRBV6-6	TRBJ1-1	TRBD1	13	-	CASSTHRDRGTFF	TGTGCCAGCAGTACCCACCGGGACAGGGGAACTTTCTTT
TRBV25-1	TRBJ2-1	TRBD2	16	-	CASSDPGLAGHNEQFF	TGTGCCAGCAGTGACCCTGGACTAGCGGGGCACAATGAGCAGTTCTTC
TRBV5-1	TRBJ1-5	-	14	-	CASSLEPGNQPQHF	TGCGCCAGCAGCTTGGAACCCGGTAATCAGCCCCAGCATTTT
TRBV21-1	TRBJ2-5	-	14	-	CASSKAASQETQYF	TGTGCCAGCAGCAAAGCGGCATCCCAAGAGACCCAGTACTTC
TRBV11-2	TRBJ2-7	TRBD1	17	-	CASSLGVGQGTSYEQYF	TGTGCCAGCAGCTTGGGCGTAGGACAGGGGACCTCCTACGAGCAGTACTTC
TRBV29-1	TRBJ1-5	-	13	-	CSVGQGTNQPQHF	TGCAGCGTTGGTCAGGGGACCAATCAGCCCCAGCATTTT
TRBV4-3	TRBJ2-1	-	14	once	CASSQGAPDNEQFF	TGCGCCAGCAGCCAAGGAGCCCCGGACAATGAGCAGTTCTTC
TRBV29-1	TRBJ2-1	-	13	few	CSVSSSGYNEQFF	TGCAGCGTCTCTTCGAGCGGATACAATGAGCAGTTCTTC
TRBV14	TRBJ2-5	-	16	-	CASSQDGGIARETQYF	TGTGCCAGCAGCCAAGATGGAGGGATAGCACGGGAGACCCAGTACTTC